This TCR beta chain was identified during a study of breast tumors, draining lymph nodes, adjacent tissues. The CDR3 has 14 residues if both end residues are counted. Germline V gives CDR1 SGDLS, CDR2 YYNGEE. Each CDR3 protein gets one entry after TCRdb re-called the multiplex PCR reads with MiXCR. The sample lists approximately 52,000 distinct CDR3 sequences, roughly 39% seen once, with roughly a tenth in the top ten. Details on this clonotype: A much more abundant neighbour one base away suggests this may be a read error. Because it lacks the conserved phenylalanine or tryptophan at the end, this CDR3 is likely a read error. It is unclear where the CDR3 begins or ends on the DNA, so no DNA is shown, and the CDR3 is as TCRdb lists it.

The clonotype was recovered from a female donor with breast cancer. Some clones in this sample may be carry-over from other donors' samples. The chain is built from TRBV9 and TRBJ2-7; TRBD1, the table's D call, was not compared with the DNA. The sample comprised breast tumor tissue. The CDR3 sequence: CASSGTGGFYEQSL.